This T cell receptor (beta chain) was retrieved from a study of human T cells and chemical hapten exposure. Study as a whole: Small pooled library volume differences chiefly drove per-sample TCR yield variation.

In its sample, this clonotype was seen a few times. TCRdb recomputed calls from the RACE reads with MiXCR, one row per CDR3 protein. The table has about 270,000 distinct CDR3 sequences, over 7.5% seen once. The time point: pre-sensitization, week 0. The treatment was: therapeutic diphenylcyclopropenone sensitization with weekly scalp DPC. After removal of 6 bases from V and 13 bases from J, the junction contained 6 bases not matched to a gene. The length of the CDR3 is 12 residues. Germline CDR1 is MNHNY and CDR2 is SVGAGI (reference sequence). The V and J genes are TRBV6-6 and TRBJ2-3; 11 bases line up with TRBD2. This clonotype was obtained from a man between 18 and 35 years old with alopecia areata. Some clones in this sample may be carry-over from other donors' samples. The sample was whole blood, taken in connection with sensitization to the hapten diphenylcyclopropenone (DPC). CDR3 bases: TGTGCCAGCAGCCCTAGCGGGGGGCCGAAGTATTTT. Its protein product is CASSPSGGPKYF.